The T cell receptor (beta chain) described here comes from a study of T cells in Graves' hyperthyroidism and ophthalmopathy. Across the study: At the time of initial diagnosis and before any treatment, peripheral blood was collected.

Amplified regions were TCR beta CDR3 sequences from RNA transcripts. RT-PCR in the first round (using the HTBI primer set) targeted the TCR CDR3. One entry per CDR3 protein, called by TCRdb with MiXCR from the multiplex PCR reads. The sample has hundreds of thousands of distinct CDR3 sequences, about 24% seen once. This clonotype was recorded at least ten times. Antigen: not known. Study results and limitations: Ophthalmopathy was identified by the model a median approximately 6.4 months ahead of onset. Most clonotypes expanded in thyroid above 0.001 were likewise present in blood.

Fresh peripheral blood, about 9.6 ml, yielded the PBMCs. This sequence was found in a woman in her 30s with Graves' ophthalmopathy. The sample was blood.

The CDR3 DNA sequence: TGTGCCAGCAGCCCTTCCCGGAAGGGTCGGCCGGGGACTGAAGCTTTCTTT. Its protein is CASSPSRKGRPGTEAFF. The chain joins TRBV3-1 to TRBJ1-1; unclear D gene. The CDR3 length is 17 residues. V was pared by 4 bases and J by 5 bases, with 23 bases between. Germline lookup yields CDR1 LGHDT and CDR2 YNNKEL (reference sequence).